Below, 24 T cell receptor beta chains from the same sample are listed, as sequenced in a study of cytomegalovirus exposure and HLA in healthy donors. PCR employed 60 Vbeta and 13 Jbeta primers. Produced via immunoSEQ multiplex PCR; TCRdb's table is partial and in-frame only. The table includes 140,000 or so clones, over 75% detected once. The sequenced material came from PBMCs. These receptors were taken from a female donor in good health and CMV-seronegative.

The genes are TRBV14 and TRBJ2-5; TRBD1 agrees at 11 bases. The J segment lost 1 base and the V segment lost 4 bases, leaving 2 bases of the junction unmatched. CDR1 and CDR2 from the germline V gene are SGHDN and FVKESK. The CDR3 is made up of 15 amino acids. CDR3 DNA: TGTGCCAGCAGCCCGGACAGGGGGCCCCAAGAGACCCAGTACTTC. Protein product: CASSPDRGPQETQYF.

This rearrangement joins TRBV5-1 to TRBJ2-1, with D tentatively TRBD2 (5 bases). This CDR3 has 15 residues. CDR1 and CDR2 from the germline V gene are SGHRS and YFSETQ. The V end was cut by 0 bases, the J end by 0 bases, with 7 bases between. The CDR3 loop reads CASSLASLSYNEQFF. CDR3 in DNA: TGCGCCAGCAGCTTGGCTAGCCTCTCCTACAATGAGCAGTTCTTC.

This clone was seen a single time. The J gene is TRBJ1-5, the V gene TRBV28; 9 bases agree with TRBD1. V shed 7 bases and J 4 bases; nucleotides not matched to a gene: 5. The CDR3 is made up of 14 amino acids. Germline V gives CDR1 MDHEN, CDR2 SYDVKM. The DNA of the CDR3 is TGTGCCAGCAAACCGGGACAGGGAAATCAGCCCCAGCATTTT. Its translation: CASKPGQGNQPQHF.

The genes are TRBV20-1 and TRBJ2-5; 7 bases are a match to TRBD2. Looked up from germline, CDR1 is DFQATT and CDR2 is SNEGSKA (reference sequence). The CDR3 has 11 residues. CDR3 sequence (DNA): TGCAGCGGACTAGAAGGGGAGACCCAGTACTTC. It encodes CSGLEGETQYF.

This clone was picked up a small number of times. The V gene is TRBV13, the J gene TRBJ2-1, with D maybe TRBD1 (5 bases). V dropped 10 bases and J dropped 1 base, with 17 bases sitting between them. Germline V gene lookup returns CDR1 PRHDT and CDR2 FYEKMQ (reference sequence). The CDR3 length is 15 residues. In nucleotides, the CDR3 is TGTGCCATCTCCAGGGATGTGGGTTCCTACAATGAGCAGTTCTTC. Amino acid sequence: CAISRDVGSYNEQFF.

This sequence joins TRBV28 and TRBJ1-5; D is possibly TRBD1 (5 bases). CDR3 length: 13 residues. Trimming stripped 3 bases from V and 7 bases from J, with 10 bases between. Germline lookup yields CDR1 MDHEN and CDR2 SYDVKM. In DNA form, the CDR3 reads TGTGCCAGCAGTTTTTCAGGGAAACAGCCCCAGCATTTT. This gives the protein CASSFSGKQPQHF.

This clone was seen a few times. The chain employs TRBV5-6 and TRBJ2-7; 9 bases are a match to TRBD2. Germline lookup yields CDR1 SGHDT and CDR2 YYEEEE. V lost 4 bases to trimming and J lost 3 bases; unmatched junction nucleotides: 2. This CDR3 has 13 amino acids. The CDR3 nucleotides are TGTGCCAGCAGCACACTAGCGGGCTACGAGCAGTACTTC. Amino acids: CASSTLAGYEQYF.

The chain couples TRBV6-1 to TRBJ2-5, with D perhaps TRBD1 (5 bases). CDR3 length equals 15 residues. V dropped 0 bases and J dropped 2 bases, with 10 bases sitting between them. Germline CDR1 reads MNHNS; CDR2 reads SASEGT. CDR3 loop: CASSEASTGQETQYF. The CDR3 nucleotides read TGTGCCAGCAGTGAAGCGAGCACAGGTCAAGAGACCCAGTACTTC.

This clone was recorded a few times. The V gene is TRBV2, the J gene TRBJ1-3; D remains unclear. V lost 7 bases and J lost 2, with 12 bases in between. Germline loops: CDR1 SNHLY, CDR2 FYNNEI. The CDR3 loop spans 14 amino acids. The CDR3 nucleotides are TGTGCCAGCACCGCATTAGCGCCTGGAAACACCATATATTTT. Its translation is CASTALAPGNTIYF.

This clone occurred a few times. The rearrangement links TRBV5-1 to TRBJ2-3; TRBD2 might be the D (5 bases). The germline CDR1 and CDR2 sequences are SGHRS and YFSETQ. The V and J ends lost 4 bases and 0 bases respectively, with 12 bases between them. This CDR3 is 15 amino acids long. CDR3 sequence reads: CASSGGLFSTDTQYF. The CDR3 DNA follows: TGCGCCAGCAGCGGAGGATTATTTAGCACAGATACGCAGTATTTT.

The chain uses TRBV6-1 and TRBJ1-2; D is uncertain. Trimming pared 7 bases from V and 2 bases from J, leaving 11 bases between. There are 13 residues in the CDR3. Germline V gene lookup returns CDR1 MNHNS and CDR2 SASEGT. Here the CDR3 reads CASNAGWNYGYTF. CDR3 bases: TGTGCCAGCAATGCGGGGTGGAACTATGGCTACACCTTC.

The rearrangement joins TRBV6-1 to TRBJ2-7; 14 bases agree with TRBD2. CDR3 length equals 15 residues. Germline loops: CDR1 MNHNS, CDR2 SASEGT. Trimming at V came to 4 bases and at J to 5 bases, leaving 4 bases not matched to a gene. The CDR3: CASSVGLAGDNEQYF. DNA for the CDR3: TGTGCCAGCAGTGTGGGACTAGCGGGAGACAACGAGCAGTACTTC.

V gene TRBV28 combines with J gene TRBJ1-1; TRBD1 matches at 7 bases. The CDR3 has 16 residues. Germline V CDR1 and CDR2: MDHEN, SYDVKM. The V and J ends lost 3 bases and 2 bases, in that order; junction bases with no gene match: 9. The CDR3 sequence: CASSFILGQLNTEAFF. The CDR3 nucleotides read TGTGCCAGCAGTTTCATATTGGGACAGCTAAACACTGAAGCTTTCTTT.

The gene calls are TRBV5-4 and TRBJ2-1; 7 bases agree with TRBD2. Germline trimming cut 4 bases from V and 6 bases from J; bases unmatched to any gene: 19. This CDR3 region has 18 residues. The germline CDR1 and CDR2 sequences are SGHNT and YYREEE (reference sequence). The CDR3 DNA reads TGTGCCAGCAGCAGATCGATGGGACGGGGAGGGCCACCCAATGAGCAGTTCTTC. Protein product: CASSRSMGRGGPPNEQFF.

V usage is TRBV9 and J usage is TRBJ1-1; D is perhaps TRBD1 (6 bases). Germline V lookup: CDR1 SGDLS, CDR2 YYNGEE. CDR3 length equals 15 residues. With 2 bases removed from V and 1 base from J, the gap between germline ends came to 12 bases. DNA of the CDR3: TGTGCCAGCAGCGTCCTCCAGGGGCCGAACACTGAAGCTTTCTTT. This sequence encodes CASSVLQGPNTEAFF.

The CDR3 spells CASSLGNGHPYEQYF. CDR3 nucleotides: TGTGCCAGCAGCTTAGGTAATGGACACCCCTACGAGCAGTACTTC. J is TRBJ2-7 and V is TRBV7-6, with D perhaps TRBD1 (5 bases). Germline V lookup: CDR1 SGHVS, CDR2 FNYEAQ. The CDR3 length is 15 residues. V dropped 1 base and J dropped 2 bases, with 12 bases sitting between them.

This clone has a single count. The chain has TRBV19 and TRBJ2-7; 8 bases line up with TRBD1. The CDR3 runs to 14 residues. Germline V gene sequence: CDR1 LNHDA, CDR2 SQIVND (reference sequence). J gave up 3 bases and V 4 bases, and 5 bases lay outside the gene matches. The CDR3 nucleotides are TGTGCCAGTAGTAAGGATGGACAGGGCTACGAGCAGTACTTC. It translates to CASSKDGQGYEQYF.

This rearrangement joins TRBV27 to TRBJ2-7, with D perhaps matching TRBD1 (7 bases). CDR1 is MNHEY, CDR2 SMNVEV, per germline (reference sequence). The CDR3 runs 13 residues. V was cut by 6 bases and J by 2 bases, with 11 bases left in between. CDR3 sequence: CASSRGDPYEQYF. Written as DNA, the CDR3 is TGTGCCAGCAGCAGGGGGGACCCCTACGAGCAGTACTTC.

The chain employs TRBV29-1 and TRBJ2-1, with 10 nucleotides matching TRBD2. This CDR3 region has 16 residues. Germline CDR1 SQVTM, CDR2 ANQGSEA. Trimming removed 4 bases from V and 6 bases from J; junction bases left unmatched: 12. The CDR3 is CSVVFVGSGRANEQFF. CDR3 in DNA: TGCAGCGTTGTCTTCGTCGGGAGCGGGAGGGCCAATGAGCAGTTCTTC.

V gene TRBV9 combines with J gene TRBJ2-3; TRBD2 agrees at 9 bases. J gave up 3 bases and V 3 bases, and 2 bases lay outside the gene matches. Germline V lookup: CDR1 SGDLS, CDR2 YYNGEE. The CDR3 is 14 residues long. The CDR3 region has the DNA TGTGCCAGCAGCGATAGCGGGAGAACAGATACGCAGTATTTT. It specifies CASSDSGRTDTQYF. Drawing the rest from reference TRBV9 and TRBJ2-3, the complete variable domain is DSGVTQTPKHLITATGQRVTLRCSPRSGDLSVYWYQQSLDQGLQFLIQYYNGEERAKGNILERFSAQQFPDLHSELNLSSLELGDSALYFCASSDSGRTDTQYFGPGTRLTVL.

The CDR3: CASSLGDNSGTGYQPQHF. In DNA, the CDR3 is TGCGCCAGCAGCTTGGGCGATAATTCCGGGACAGGTTATCAGCCCCAGCATTTT. This sequence joins TRBV5-1 and TRBJ1-5, with 8 bases identical to TRBD1. The trim removed 0 bases at V and 5 bases at J, leaving 13 bases unmatched. CDR3 length: 18 amino acids. The germline CDR1 and CDR2 sequences are SGHRS and YFSETQ.

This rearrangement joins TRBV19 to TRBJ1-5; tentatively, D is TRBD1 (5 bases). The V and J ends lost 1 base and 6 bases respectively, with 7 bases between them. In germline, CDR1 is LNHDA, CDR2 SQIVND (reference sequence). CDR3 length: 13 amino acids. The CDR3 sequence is CASSIAGFQPQHF. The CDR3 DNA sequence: TGTGCCAGTAGTATAGCAGGGTTTCAGCCCCAGCATTTT.

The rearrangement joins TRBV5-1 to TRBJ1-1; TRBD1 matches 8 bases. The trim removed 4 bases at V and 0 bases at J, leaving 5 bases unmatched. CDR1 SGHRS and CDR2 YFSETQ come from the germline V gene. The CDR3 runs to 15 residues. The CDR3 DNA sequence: TGCGCCAGCAGCCAAAGGACAGGGATGAACACTGAAGCTTTCTTT. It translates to CASSQRTGMNTEAFF.

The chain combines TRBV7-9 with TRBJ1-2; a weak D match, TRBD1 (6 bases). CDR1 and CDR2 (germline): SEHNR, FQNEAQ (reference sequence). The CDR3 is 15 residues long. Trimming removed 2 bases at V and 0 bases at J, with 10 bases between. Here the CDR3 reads CASSLPGHSNYGYTF. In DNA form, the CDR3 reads TGTGCCAGCAGCTTACCGGGACATTCTAACTATGGCTACACCTTC.